The TCR beta chain under discussion was sequenced for a study of T-cell memory formation after mild COVID-19. TCRdb reanalysed the 5' RACE reads using MiXCR and keeps one entry per CDR3 protein. The data contain about 610,000 distinct CDR3 sequences, approximately 15% of them singletons. Regarding this clonotype: What it binds is unknown.

Overall study results and limits: Clones that contracted clustered mainly in CM and EM if CD4+ and in EMRA if CD8+.

V gave up 5 bases and J gave up 2 bases, with 16 bases separating them. This CDR3 has 15 amino acids. CDR1 is SGHAT, CDR2 FQNNGV, per germline. Input material: PBMCs or a T cell subset sorted from them (not recorded which). This receptor was identified in an adult woman who had mild COVID-19 (a few samples of this study predate the infection). Cell type and time point are not known. This chain joins TRBV11-2 and TRBJ2-7; D possibly corresponds to TRBD2 (6 bases). Here the CDR3 reads CASSPGRDSAYEQYF. The CDR3 DNA follows: TGTGCCAGCAGCCCCGGCAGGGACTCCGCCTACGAGCAGTACTTC.